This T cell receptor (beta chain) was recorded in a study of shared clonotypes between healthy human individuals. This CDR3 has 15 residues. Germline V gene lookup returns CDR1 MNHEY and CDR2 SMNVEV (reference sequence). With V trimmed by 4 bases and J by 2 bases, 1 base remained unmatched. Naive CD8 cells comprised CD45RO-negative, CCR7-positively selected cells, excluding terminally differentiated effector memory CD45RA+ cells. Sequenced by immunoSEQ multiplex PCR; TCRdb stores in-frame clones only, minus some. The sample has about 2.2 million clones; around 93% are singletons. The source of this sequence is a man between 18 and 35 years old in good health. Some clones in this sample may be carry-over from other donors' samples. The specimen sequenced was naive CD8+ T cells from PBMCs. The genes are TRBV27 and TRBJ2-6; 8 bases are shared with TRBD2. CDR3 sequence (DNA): TGTGCCAGCAGTTCCGGGAGGGCTGGGGCCAACGTCCTGACTTTC. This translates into CASSSGRAGANVLTF.